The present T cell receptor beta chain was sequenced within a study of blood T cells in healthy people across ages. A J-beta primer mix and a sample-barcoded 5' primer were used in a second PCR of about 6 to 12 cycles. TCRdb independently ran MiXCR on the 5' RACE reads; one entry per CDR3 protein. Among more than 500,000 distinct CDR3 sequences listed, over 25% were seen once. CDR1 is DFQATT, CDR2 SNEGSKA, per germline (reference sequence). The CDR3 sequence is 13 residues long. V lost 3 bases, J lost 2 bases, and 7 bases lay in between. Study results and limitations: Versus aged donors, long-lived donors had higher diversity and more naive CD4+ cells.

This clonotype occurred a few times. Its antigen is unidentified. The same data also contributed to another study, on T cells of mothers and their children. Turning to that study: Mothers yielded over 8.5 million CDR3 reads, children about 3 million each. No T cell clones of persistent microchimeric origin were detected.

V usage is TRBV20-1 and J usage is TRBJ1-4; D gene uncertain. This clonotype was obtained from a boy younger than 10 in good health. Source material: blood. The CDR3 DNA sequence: TGCAGTGCTAGCGGAACTACTAATGAAAAACTGTTTTTT. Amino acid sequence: CSASGTTNEKLFF.